The entry below describes one T cell receptor beta chain. Germline values: CDR1 SGHRS, CDR2 YFSETQ. This CDR3 region has 15 residues. The V and J ends lost 4 bases and 1 base, in that order; junction bases with no gene match: 4. The sample comes from a study of blood T cell repertoires in COVID-19. Study overall: The analysed material was cDNA or gDNA that came from T cells, B-cell-depleted T cells, or PBMCs.

Profiling relied on immunoSEQ multiplex PCR, and the TCRdb table lists in-frame clones only, not all of them. The data show around 300,000 clones, about 85% seen once. Participants came from some 23 US areas, aged about 18 to 89 years. Allocation to cohorts depended on clinical history reported by the participants. Cohort 3 recovery required two negative PCRs, clearance, or symptom resolution. The TCR sequence derives from a woman between 50 and 59 years old who had recovered from COVID-19. The V and J genes are TRBV5-1 and TRBJ2-2, with 7 nucleotides matching TRBD1. The material sequenced was PBMCs or T cells enriched from blood (not recorded which). The CDR3 is CASSPRQGNTGELFF. The CDR3 DNA reads as TGCGCCAGCAGCCCCCGACAGGGGAACACCGGGGAGCTGTTTTTT.